This T cell receptor (beta chain) was recorded in a study of T cell repertoires in cytomegalovirus infection. Germline CDR1 reads ENHRY; CDR2 reads SYGVKD. There are 14 residues in the CDR3. V lost 6 bases and J lost 3, with 15 bases in between. In the case of this clonotype: Its antigen remains unknown.

TCRdb ran MiXCR on the reads and lists one entry per CDR3 protein. The table has 550,000 to 700,000 distinct CDR3 sequences, 40% seen once; the top ten hold about 46%. The sequenced sample was cultured PBMCs, obtained from culture after CMV antigen stimulation. The rearrangement uses TRBV10-3 and TRBJ2-7, with D possibly called TRBD1 or TRBD2 (6 bases each). The sequence was obtained from a human donor in good health (CMV status not recorded). Some clones in this sample may be carry-over from other donors' samples. DNA for the CDR3: TGTGCCATCAGACCCGTTGGGGGGCGCTACGAGCAGTACTTC. Amino acids: CAIRPVGGRYEQYF.